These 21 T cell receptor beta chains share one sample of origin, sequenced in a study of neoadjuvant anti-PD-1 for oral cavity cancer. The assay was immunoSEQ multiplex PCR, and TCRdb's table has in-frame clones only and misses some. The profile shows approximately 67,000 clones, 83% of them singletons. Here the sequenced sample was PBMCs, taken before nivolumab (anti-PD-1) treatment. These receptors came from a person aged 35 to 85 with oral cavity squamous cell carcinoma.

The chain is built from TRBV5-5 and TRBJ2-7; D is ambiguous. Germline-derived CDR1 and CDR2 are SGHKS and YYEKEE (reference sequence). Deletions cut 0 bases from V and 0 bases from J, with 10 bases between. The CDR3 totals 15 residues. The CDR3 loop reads CASSLGQMSSYEQYF. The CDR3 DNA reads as TGTGCCAGCAGCTTGGGCCAGATGAGCTCCTACGAGCAGTACTTC.

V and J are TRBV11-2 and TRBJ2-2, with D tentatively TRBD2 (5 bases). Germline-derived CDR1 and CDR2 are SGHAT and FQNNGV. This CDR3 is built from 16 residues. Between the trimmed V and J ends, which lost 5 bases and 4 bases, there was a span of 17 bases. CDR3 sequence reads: CASSPRGRRGTGELFF. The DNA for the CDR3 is TGTGCCAGCAGCCCAAGAGGGCGGCGTGGCACCGGGGAGCTGTTTTTT.

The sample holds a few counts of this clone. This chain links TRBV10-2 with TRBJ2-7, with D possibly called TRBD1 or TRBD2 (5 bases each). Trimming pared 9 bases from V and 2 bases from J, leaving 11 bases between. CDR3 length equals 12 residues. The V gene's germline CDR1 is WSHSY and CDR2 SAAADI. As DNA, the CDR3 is TGCGCCAGTAGCCAGGGAGCCTACGAGCAGTACTTC. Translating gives CASSQGAYEQYF.

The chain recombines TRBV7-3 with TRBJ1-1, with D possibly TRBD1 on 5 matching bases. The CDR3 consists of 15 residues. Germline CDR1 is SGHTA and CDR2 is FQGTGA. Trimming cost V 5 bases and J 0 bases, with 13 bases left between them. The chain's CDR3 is CASSPGGGMNTEAFF. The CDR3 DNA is TGTGCCAGCAGCCCCGGCGGGGGGATGAACACTGAAGCTTTCTTT. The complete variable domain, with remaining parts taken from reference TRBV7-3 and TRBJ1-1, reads GAGVSQTPSNKVTEKGKYVELRCDPISGHTALYWYRQSLGQGPEFLIYFQGTGAADDSGLPNDRFFAVRPEGSVSTLKIQRTERGDSAVYLCASSPGGGMNTEAFFGQGTRLTVV.

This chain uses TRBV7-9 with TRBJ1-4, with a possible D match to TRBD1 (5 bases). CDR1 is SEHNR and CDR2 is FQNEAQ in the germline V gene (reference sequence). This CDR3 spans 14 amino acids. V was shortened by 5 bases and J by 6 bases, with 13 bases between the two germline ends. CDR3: CASSPGTVYEKLFF. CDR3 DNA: TGTGCCAGCAGCCCCGGGACGGTCTATGAAAAACTGTTTTTT.

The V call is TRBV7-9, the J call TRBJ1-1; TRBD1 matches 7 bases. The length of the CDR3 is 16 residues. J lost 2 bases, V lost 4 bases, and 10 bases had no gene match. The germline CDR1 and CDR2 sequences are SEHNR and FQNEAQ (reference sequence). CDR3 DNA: TGTGCCAGCAGCTCCGCCCGGACAGGCTACAACACTGAAGCTTTCTTT. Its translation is CASSSARTGYNTEAFF.

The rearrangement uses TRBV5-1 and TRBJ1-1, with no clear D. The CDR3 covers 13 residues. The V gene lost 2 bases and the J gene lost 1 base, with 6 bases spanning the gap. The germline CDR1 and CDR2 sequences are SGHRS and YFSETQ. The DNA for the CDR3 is TGCGCCAGCAGCTTAGCGACGAACACTGAAGCTTTCTTT. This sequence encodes CASSLATNTEAFF.

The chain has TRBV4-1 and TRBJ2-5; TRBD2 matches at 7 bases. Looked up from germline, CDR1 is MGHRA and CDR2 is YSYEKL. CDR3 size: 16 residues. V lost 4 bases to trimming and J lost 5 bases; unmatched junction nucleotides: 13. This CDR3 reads CASSLTRTRGYETQYF. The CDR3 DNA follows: TGCGCCAGCAGCCTGACTAGGACTAGAGGTTATGAGACCCAGTACTTC.

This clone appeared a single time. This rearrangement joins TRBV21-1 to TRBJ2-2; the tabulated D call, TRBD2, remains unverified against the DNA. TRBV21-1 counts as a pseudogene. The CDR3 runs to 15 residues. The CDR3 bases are TGTGCCAGCAGCAAAGGAGCCGGGGACACCGGGGAGCTGTTTTTT. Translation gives CASSKGAGDTGELFF.

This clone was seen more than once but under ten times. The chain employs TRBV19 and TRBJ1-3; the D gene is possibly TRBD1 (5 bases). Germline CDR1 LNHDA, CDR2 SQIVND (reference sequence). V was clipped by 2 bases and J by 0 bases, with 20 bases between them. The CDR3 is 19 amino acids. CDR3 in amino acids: CASSISSGGSSSSGNTIYF. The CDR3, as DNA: TGTGCCAGTAGTATAAGTAGCGGGGGTTCCTCCAGCTCTGGAAACACCATATATTTT.

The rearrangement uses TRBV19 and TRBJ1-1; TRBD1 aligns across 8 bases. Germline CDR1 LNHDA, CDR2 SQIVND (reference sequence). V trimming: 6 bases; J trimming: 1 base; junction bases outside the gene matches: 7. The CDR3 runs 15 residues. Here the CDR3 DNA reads TGTGCCAGTAGATTCGGACAGGGCGAGAACACTGAAGCTTTCTTT. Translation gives CASRFGQGENTEAFF.

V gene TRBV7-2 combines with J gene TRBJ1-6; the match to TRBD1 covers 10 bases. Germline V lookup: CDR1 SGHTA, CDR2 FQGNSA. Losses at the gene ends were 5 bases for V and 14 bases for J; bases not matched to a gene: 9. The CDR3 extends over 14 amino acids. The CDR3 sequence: CASSKGQGNRALHF. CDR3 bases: TGTGCCAGCAGCAAGGGACAGGGGAATCGGGCCCTCCACTTT.

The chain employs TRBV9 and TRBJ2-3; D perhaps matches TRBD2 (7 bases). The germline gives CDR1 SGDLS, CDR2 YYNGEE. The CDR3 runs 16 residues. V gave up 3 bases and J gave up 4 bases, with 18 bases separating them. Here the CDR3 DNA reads TGTGCCAGCAGCGGCCGATGGGGGGGCGCATCAGATACGCAGTATTTT. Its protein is CASSGRWGGASDTQYF.

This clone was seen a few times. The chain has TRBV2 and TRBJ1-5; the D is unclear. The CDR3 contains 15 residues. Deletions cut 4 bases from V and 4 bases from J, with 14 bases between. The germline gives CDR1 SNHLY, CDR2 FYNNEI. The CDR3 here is CASSGWTGGNQPQHF. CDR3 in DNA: TGTGCCAGCAGTGGGTGGACCGGAGGAAATCAGCCCCAGCATTTT.

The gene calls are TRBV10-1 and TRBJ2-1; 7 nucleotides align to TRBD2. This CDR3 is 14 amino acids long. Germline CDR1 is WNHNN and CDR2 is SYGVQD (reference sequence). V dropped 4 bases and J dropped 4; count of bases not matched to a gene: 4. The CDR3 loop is CASSASGEYNEQFF. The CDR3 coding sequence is TGCGCCAGCAGTGCTAGCGGAGAATACAATGAGCAGTTCTTC.

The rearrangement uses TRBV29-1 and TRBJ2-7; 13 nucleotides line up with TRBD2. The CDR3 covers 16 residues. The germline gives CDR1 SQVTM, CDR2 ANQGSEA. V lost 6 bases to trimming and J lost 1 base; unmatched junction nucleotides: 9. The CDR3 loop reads CSVRGLAGVASYEQYF. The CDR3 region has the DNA TGCAGCGTCCGTGGACTAGCGGGAGTAGCTTCCTACGAGCAGTACTTC.

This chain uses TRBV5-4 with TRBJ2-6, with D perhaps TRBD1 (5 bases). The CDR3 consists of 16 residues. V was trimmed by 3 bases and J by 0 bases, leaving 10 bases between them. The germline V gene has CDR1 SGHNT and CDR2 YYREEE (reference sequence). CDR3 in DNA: TGTGCCAGCAGCTCGGCGACAGCCTCTGGGGCCAACGTCCTGACTTTC. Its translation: CASSSATASGANVLTF.

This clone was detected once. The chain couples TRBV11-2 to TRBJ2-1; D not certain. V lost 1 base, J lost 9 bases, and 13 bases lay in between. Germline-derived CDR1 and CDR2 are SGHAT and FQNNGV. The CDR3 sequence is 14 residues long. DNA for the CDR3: TGTGCCAGCAGCTTAGGAGGTAGAGGAACTGAGCAGTTCTTC. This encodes CASSLGGRGTEQFF. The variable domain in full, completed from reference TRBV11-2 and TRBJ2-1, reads EAGVAQSPRYKIIEKRQSVAFWCNPISGHATLYWYQQILGQGPKLLIQFQNNGVVDDSQLPKDRFSAERLKGVDSTLKIQPAKLEDSAVYLCASSLGGRGTEQFFGPGTRLTVL.

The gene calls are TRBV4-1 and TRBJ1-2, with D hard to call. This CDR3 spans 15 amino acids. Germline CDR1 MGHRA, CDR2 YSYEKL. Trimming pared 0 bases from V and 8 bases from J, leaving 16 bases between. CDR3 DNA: TGCGCCAGCAGCCAAGAGGATGGCCCGATGAGGGGCTACACCTTC. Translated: CASSQEDGPMRGYTF.

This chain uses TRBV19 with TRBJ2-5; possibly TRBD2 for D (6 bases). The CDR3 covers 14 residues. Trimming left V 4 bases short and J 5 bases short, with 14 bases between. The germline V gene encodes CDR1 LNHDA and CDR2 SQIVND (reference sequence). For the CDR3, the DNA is TGTGCCAGTAGTAACCGGGGGTTGAGGGAGACCCAGTACTTC. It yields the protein CASSNRGLRETQYF.

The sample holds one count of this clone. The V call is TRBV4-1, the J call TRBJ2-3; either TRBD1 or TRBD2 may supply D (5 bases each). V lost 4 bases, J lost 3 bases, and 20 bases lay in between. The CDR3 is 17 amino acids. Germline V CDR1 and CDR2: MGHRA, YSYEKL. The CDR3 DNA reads TGCGCCAGCAGCCCGGTGGGGGAGCCGTACGAAACAGATACGCAGTATTTT. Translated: CASSPVGEPYETDTQYF.